The subject of this entry is one TCR beta chain. What it binds is not known. Individuals having autoimmune disease history or systemic immunosuppression were not enrolled. Produced via immunoSEQ multiplex PCR; TCRdb's table is partial and in-frame only. Of tens of thousands of clones in the sample, about 85% were seen once. This specimen comes from a study of OX40 agonist ivuxolimab in advanced cancers. For the study at large: From about 23 to 85 years was the age range, with a mean of about 56 years, and about 83% were male. Broader study findings: There were, on average, more expanded clones in CD8+ T cells than in CD4+.

There are 15 residues in the CDR3. The germline V gene encodes CDR1 SGHTA and CDR2 FQGTGA. The V and J ends lost 5 bases and 2 bases, in that order; junction bases with no gene match: 6. This receptor was taken from an adult with an advanced solid tumor such as melanoma, head and neck, liver or kidney cancer. The chain combines TRBV7-3 with TRBJ2-7; 10 nucleotides align to TRBD2. Sequenced here: CD4+ or CD8+ T cells sorted from blood, sampled in a trial of the OX40 agonist ivuxolimab. For the CDR3, the DNA is TGTGCCAGCAGCCCCCTAGCGGGGGATACCTACGAGCAGTACTTC. This gives the protein CASSPLAGDTYEQYF.